These 16 T cell receptor beta chains were sequenced from one sample in a study of T cell repertoires in cytomegalovirus infection. TCRdb reprocessed the reads with MiXCR, giving one entry per CDR3 protein. The sample carries about 460,000 distinct CDR3 sequences, about 10% recorded once. Sequences were obtained from PBMCs. Receptor source: a human donor in good health (CMV status not recorded). Some clones in this sample may be carry-over from other donors' samples.

This clonotype has just a few counts. J is TRBJ2-1 and V is TRBV20-1, with 8 bases that match TRBD1. This CDR3 has 13 residues. Germline values: CDR1 DFQATT, CDR2 SNEGSKA (reference sequence). V lost 8 bases, J lost 6 bases, and 9 bases stayed unmatched. The CDR3 here is CSSKSDRVNEQFF. The CDR3 nucleotides are TGCAGTTCAAAATCGGACAGGGTCAATGAGCAGTTCTTC.

This clonotype was seen ten or more times. V usage is TRBV5-1 and J usage is TRBJ2-2; 9 positions match TRBD1. J gave up 0 bases and V 2 bases, and 2 bases lay outside the gene matches. Looked up from germline, CDR1 is SGHRS and CDR2 is YFSETQ. CDR3 size: 16 residues. The CDR3 DNA follows: TGCGCCAGCAGCTTTGACAGGGGGTCGAACACCGGGGAGCTGTTTTTT. Protein sequence: CASSFDRGSNTGELFF.

This clonotype was found once. Just one base apart from a much larger clone, this may be a read error. This rearrangement joins TRBV11-2 to TRBJ2-1; D perhaps matches TRBD1 (6 bases). This CDR3 is 15 amino acids long. Germline CDR1 SGHAT, CDR2 FQNNGV. With 6 bases removed from V and 7 bases from J, the gap between germline ends came to 19 bases. CDR3 region: CASRFSVGARNEQFF. The CDR3 nucleotides are TGTGCCAGCAGGTTTAGCGTGGGGGCCAGGAATGAGCAGTTCTTC.

This chain uses TRBV30 with TRBJ2-3; 7 bases match TRBD2. CDR3 length: 17 amino acids. V was clipped by 4 bases and J by 0 bases; unmatched bases: 13. CDR1 and CDR2 (germline): GTSNPN, SVGIG (reference sequence). The CDR3 sequence: CAWTSGTGGISTDTQYF. CDR3 nucleotide sequence: TGTGCCTGGACTAGCGGCACTGGAGGGATTAGCACAGATACGCAGTATTTT.

This clonotype was observed at least ten times. The genes are TRBV5-5 and TRBJ1-2; D is undetermined. The CDR3 consists of 17 residues. V gave up 1 base and J gave up 0 bases, with 16 bases separating them. The germline V gene encodes CDR1 SGHKS and CDR2 YYEKEE (reference sequence). CDR3: CASSLSGPQRANYGYTF. The DNA for the CDR3 is TGTGCCAGCAGCTTGTCCGGCCCCCAGAGAGCTAACTATGGCTACACCTTC.

This clonotype was counted at least ten times. The genes are TRBV12-5 and TRBJ2-4; D not resolved. Trimming removed 0 bases at V and 1 base at J, with 7 bases between. This CDR3 has 15 residues. Germline V gene data show CDR1 as LGHNT and CDR2 as FRNRAP. The CDR3 DNA reads TGTGCTAGTGGTTTGGTCCAAGGGGCCAAAAACATTCAGTACTTC. This translates into CASGLVQGAKNIQYF.

Only a few counts were recorded for this clonotype. The rearrangement uses TRBV2 and TRBJ2-1; the match to TRBD2 covers 9 bases. The CDR3 is made up of 14 amino acids. J lost 4 bases, V lost 4 bases, and 2 bases had no gene match. Per germline, CDR1 SNHLY and CDR2 FYNNEI. The CDR3 DNA is TGTGCCAGCAGTGTAGCGGGGGCTTACAATGAGCAGTTCTTC. This translates into CASSVAGAYNEQFF.

This clonotype was counted ten times or more. This rearrangement joins TRBV7-6 to TRBJ2-2, with 9 bases aligning to TRBD1. V lost 2 bases and J lost 0; bases outside the gene matches: 7. The germline V gene encodes CDR1 SGHVS and CDR2 FNYEAQ. CDR3 length equals 18 residues. The CDR3 sequence is CASSLRTGGNANTGELFF. Here the CDR3 DNA reads TGTGCCAGCAGCTTACGTACAGGGGGCAACGCGAACACCGGGGAGCTGTTTTTT.

V gene TRBV10-3 combines with J gene TRBJ2-1; D is ambiguous. The CDR3 sequence is 12 residues long. CDR1 and CDR2 (germline): ENHRY, SYGVKD. Trimming took off 2 bases at V and 8 bases at J, with 7 bases between the two ends. The CDR3 bases are TGTGCCATCAGTGAGGAAAGGGATGAGCAGTTCTTC. Protein product: CAISEERDEQFF.

V is TRBV19 and J is TRBJ2-2; 7 bases map to TRBD1. The CDR3 sequence is 14 residues long. Germline V CDR1 and CDR2: LNHDA, SQIVND (reference sequence). With 3 bases clipped from V and 6 bases from J, the junction kept 4 bases outside the gene matches. Written as DNA, the CDR3 is TGTGCCAGTAGTATCCAGGGGGTAGCCGGGGAGCTGTTTTTT. Residues: CASSIQGVAGELFF. The whole variable domain, filled in from reference TRBV19 and TRBJ2-2, reads DGGITQSPKYLFRKEGQNVTLSCEQNLNHDAMYWYRQDPGQGLRLIYYSQIVNDFQKGDIAEGYSVSREKKESFPLTVTSAQKNPTAFYLCASSIQGVAGELFFGEGSRLTVL.

This clonotype was seen ten or more times. V and J are TRBV5-4 and TRBJ1-2; TRBD1 agrees at 9 bases. Germline V gene lookup returns CDR1 SGHNT and CDR2 YYREEE (reference sequence). This CDR3 has 15 amino acids. V lost 5 bases and J lost 6; bases outside the gene matches: 11. The CDR3 region has the DNA TGTGCCAGCAGATCCGGGACAGGGTTCTCAAATGGCTACACCTTC. Translation: CASRSGTGFSNGYTF.

This clonotype turned up a few times. The chain recombines TRBV2 with TRBJ2-3; 10 bases fit TRBD2. CDR1 and CDR2 (germline): SNHLY, FYNNEI. This CDR3 contains 16 residues. After removal of 7 bases from V and 4 bases from J, the junction contained 11 bases not matched to a gene. The CDR3 DNA is TGTGCCAGCAAAACCTTAGCGGGAGGTGTGCCAGATACGCAGTATTTT. Encoded protein: CASKTLAGGVPDTQYF. The complete variable domain, with remaining parts taken from reference TRBV2 and TRBJ2-3, reads EPEVTQTPSHQVTQMGQEVILRCVPISNHLYFYWYRQILGQKVEFLVSFYNNEISEKSEIFDDQFSVERPDGSNFTLKIRSTKLEDSAMYFCASKTLAGGVPDTQYFGPGTRLTVL.

This chain links TRBV5-1 with TRBJ2-7; the match to TRBD1 covers 8 bases. This CDR3 has 15 residues. CDR1 SGHRS and CDR2 YFSETQ come from the germline V gene. Trimming removed 0 bases from V and 0 bases from J; junction bases left unmatched: 2. Here the CDR3 reads CASSLGDRTSYEQYF. The CDR3 DNA reads TGCGCCAGCAGCTTGGGGGACAGGACCTCCTACGAGCAGTACTTC.

This clonotype was found many times. The chain joins TRBV10-2 to TRBJ1-5, with 8 positions matching TRBD1. The CDR3 runs 16 residues. Germline V gives CDR1 WSHSY, CDR2 SAAADI. After removal of 4 bases from V and 6 bases from J, the junction contained 11 bases not matched to a gene. The CDR3 nucleotides are TGCGCCAGCAGTGCATTGACAGGGGTCGGCTCTCAGCCCCAGCATTTT. Translation gives CASSALTGVGSQPQHF.

The sample holds many counts of this clonotype. This chain joins TRBV12-3 or TRBV12-4 and TRBJ1-6, with 9 bases matching TRBD1. The CDR3 length is 14 residues. J was trimmed by 8 bases and V by 5 bases; bases with no gene match: 4. CDR3 sequence: CASSVRDRDSPLHF. In nucleotides, the CDR3 is TGTGCCAGCAGTGTCCGGGACAGGGATTCACCCCTCCACTTT.

The chain couples TRBV6-5 to TRBJ2-1; 15 positions agree with TRBD2. This CDR3 region has 17 residues. Trimming cost V 5 bases and J 4 bases; bases outside gene matches: 6. Germline V gene lookup returns CDR1 MNHEY and CDR2 SVGAGI. The CDR3 here is CASSRTSGRVGYNEQFF. The CDR3 DNA follows: TGTGCCAGCAGTCGGACTAGCGGGAGGGTGGGATACAATGAGCAGTTCTTC.